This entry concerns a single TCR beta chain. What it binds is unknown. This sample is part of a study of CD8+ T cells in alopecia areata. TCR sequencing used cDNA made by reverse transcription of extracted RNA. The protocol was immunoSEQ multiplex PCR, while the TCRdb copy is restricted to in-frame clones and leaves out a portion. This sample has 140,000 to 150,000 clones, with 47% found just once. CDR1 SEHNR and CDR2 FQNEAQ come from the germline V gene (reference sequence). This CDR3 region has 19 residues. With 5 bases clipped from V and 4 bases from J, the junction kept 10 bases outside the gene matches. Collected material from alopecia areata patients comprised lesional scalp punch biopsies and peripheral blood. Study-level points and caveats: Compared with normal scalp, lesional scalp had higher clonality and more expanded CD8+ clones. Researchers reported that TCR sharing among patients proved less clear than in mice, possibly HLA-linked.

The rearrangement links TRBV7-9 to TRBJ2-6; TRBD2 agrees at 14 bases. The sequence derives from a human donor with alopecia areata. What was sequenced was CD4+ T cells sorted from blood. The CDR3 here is CASSDGTSGSSAGANVLTF. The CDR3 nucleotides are TGTGCCAGCAGCGACGGGACTAGCGGGAGCTCAGCCGGGGCCAACGTCCTGACTTTC.